A selection of T cell receptor beta chains follows, all from one sample in a study of T cell responses to AZD1222 COVID-19 vaccine. Repertoires were generated with immunoSEQ multiplex PCR, while TCRdb's copy carries only in-frame clones and drops some. The sample shows 150,000 to 200,000 clones, about 89% of them seen only once. Sequencing was performed on peripheral blood, taken on day 0 of AZD1222 vaccination. The source of these receptors is an adult in good health. Each CDR3 is given with its conserved first and last residue.

v_call cdr3_aa
TRBV12-3/TRBV12-4 CASSLLGVSPLHF
TRBV28 CASSSPVASGETQYF
TRBV19 CASSTGVTNEKLFF
TRBV5-1 CASSLDPGSETQYF
TRBV6-2/TRBV6-3 CASSAGGGVGNQPQHF
TRBV21-1 CASRSCRGNQPQHF
TRBV4-1 CASSQERNSPPHF
TRBV6-5 CASSTTSSYEQYF
TRBV7-3 CASSLSRSSYNEQFF
TRBV15 CATARFRGETDTQYF
TRBV11-3 CASSLGDLPTDTQYF
TRBV5-6 CASSSRWVGDLNSPLHF
TRBV4-2 CASSQDAGGAGGTGELFF
TRBV7-2 CASSLVGGIEQFF
TRBV11-2 CASSQTAYEQYF
TRBV15 CATSRETGVSQPQHF
TRBV10-1 CASSEGTVGQYTEAFF
TRBV3-1/TRBV3-2 CASSQAAPGRVSPLHF
TRBV5-1 CASSGGQGESPLHF
TRBV7-9 CASGEGASRVGTQYF
TRBV18 CASSPPRGTSYGYTF
TRBV7-3 CASSLTGSRNNSPLHF
TRBV2 CASSVEEKLFF
TRBV4-2 CASSQERSGGRAGELFF
TRBV6-5 CASSYSNRGSTEAFF
TRBV30 CAWSGQSNTEAFF
TRBV6-5 CASSYTNYGYTF
TRBV28 CASSFLNTEAFF
TRBV15 CATSRVSGGVAEQFF
TRBV7-2 CASSPQGLVYEQYF
TRBV6-5 CASIYSGQGFEKLFF
TRBV2 CASSVDGAQGELFF
TRBV19 CASSRREGLYNEQFF
TRBV4-1 CASSQVPLGRMNTEAFF
TRBV5-1 CASSLLVHVEQFF
TRBV24-1 CATSDPGPEGEKLFF
TRBV9 CASSVSARSGTDTQYF
TRBV24-1 CATSDLPTTEMNTEAFF
TRBV6-4 CASSEGQGTEAFF
TRBV6-2/TRBV6-3 CASSYLPGRGKGTDTQYF
TRBV7-6 CASSSSGGSSYNEQFF
TRBV28 CASSLGQYNYGYTF